The entry below gives a single TCR beta chain sequence along with its context. This record comes from a study of blood T cell repertoires in COVID-19. CDR3 length: 12 amino acids. The V end lost 5 bases, the J end lost 5 bases, and 7 bases lay between the germline ends. The germline V gene encodes CDR1 LNHDA and CDR2 SQIVND (reference sequence). Assay used: immunoSEQ multiplex PCR; TCRdb lists only in-frame clones, some missing. The sample lists tens of thousands of clones, around nine tenths occurring once. Input material: peripheral blood. The clonotype originates from a woman in her forties or fifties with active or convalescent COVID-19. The gene calls are TRBV19 and TRBJ2-1; no reliable D call. This chain's CDR3 is CASSFRNNEQFF. CDR3 nucleotides: TGTGCCAGTAGTTTCAGGAACAATGAGCAGTTCTTC.